This entry describes one T cell receptor (beta chain). What it recognizes is unknown. With 60 Vbeta and 13 Jbeta primers, the PCR was carried out. Measured with immunoSEQ multiplex PCR; TCRdb has only the in-frame clones, and not every one. Of 150,000 or so clones in the sample, 65% to 80% were seen once. This record belongs to a study of cytomegalovirus exposure and HLA in healthy donors. Study at large: Inside one of the first data releases sat 75 million to 100 million unique TCRs taken from HLA-typed donors.

Broader study findings: CMV serostatus was the only immune exposure information that was available.

The CDR3 totals 14 residues. V lost 0 bases, J lost 8 bases, and 13 bases lay in between. The V gene's germline CDR1 is SGHTA and CDR2 FQGNSA. Specimen: PBMCs. The clonotype comes from a man between 18 and 35 years old in good health and CMV-seropositive. This chain joins TRBV7-2 and TRBJ1-1; D call uncertain. CDR3 sequence reads: CASSLAPRPEEAFF. DNA of the CDR3: TGTGCCAGCAGCTTAGCGCCCAGGCCTGAAGAAGCTTTCTTT.